Described below is a single T cell receptor (beta chain) sequence and its context. Treatment reported: randomized to nivolumab then ipilimumab (arm A) or the reverse (arm B). This entry belongs to a study of sequential checkpoint blockade in melanoma. Background on the study: Patients were randomized 1:1 to nivolumab-then-ipilimumab or ipilimumab-then-nivolumab first-line.

Some clones are missing from TCRdb's copy, which holds only in-frame ones; the method was immunoSEQ multiplex PCR. The sample shows tens of thousands of clones, about 88% of them seen only once. Germline V gene lookup returns CDR1 SEHNR and CDR2 FQNEAQ (reference sequence). The V end was cut by 2 bases, the J end by 10 bases, with 15 bases between. CDR3 length: 14 residues. The sequences come from CD8+ T cells sorted from blood (inferred from file names), collected from a patient given nivolumab and ipilimumab in sequence. The receptor comes from a human donor with melanoma. This chain connects TRBV7-9 to TRBJ2-1; the D gene is possibly TRBD2 (5 bases). CDR3: CASSLNSEVGEQFF. The CDR3 DNA is TGTGCCAGCAGCTTAAACTCGGAGGTGGGGGAGCAGTTCTTC. Full variable domain (missing parts from reference TRBV7-9 and TRBJ2-1): DTGVSQNPRHKITKRGQNVTFRCDPISEHNRLYWYRQTLGQGPEFLTYFQNEAQLEKSRLLSDRFSAERPKGSFSTLEIQRTEQGDSAMYLCASSLNSEVGEQFFGPGTRLTVL.